This TCR beta chain was recovered during a study of blood T cell repertoires in COVID-19. Study as a whole: Acute and convalescent COVID-19 specimens originated in the United States, Italy and Spain. T cells, B-cell-depleted T cells, or PBMCs provided the cDNA or gDNA that served as material.

Allocation to cohorts depended on clinical history reported by the participants. V lost 8 bases, J lost 0 bases, and 8 bases lay in between. Germline V lookup: CDR1 ENHRY, CDR2 SYGVKD. CDR3 length: 12 residues. Here immunoSEQ multiplex PCR was the method, and the copy in TCRdb shows in-frame clones only, minus some. The table shows around 500,000 clones, with 85% to 90% occurring only once. Sequenced sample: PBMCs or T cells enriched from blood (not recorded which). This chain joins TRBV10-3 and TRBJ2-7; D not resolved. The clonotype originates from a woman in her forties who had recovered from COVID-19. CDR3 nucleotides: TGTGCCATCGCCACCAGCTCCTACGAGCAGTACTTC. It yields the protein CAIATSSYEQYF.